This T cell receptor (beta chain) was identified in a study of Ad26.COV2.S vaccination and SARS-CoV-2 variants. The table came from immunoSEQ multiplex PCR; TCRdb's copy has only in-frame clones and leaves some out. The profile shows some 340,000 clones, 85% of them singletons. Treatment: some 20 received Ad26.COV2.S at low or high dose, single or two shots; several received placebo; per-sample allocation not given. Sampling was performed 63 days after the first vaccine or placebo injection. The germline V gene encodes CDR1 SGHTS and CDR2 YDEGEE. The CDR3 spans 15 residues. Trimming pared 4 bases from V and 7 bases from J, leaving 18 bases between.

Specimen: peripheral blood, collected in a trial of Ad26.COV2.S vaccine versus placebo. The source is a person aged 18-65 years who received the Ad26.COV2.S COVID-19 vaccine or a placebo. The chain carries TRBV5-8 and TRBJ2-1, with D tentatively TRBD1 or TRBD2 (6 bases each). CDR3 DNA: TGTGCCAGCAGCGCGGGACACCGGGGTGTGAATGAGCAGTTCTTC. Its protein product is CASSAGHRGVNEQFF.